Each of the 5 T cell receptor beta chains below was sequenced from the same sample in a study of OX40 agonist ivuxolimab in advanced cancers. Preparation of the library involved the immunoSEQ multiplex PCR assay. The table comes from immuneACCESS by way of TCRdb, which keeps in-frame sequences with V and J called. Part of the clones is missing from these tables; in studies checked, under half for an unresolved V gene and the rest for unknown reasons. For this sample the table gives 50,000 to 70,000 clones, of which more than 85% were detected only once. Under 0.45% of the sample belongs to the ten largest clones. The specimen was CD4+ or CD8+ T cells sorted from blood, collected in a trial of the OX40 agonist ivuxolimab. Source of these receptors: an adult with an advanced solid tumor such as melanoma, head and neck, liver or kidney cancer.

The J gene is TRBJ2-7, the V gene TRBV7-9; D uncertain. The CDR3 contains 12 residues. Trimming left V 1 base short and J 7 bases short, with 8 bases between. Germline V gives CDR1 SEHNR, CDR2 FQNEAQ (reference sequence). The CDR3 nucleotides read TGTGCCAGCAGCTTAGTAGCAGCAGAGCAGTACTTC. Protein: CASSLVAAEQYF.

This chain links TRBV19 with TRBJ2-3, with 16 positions matching TRBD2. The germline V gene has CDR1 LNHDA and CDR2 SQIVND (reference sequence). The CDR3 covers 19 residues. With 5 bases clipped from V and 6 bases from J, the junction kept 14 bases outside the gene matches. The CDR3 region has the DNA TGTGCCAGTAGTCCCCCAGGGACTAGCGGGAGGGCCGGAACGGATACGCAGTATTTT. It encodes CASSPPGTSGRAGTDTQYF.

The gene calls are TRBV30 and TRBJ2-7; D not certain. V gave up 1 base and J gave up 4 bases, with 11 bases separating them. The CDR3 extends over 13 amino acids. CDR1 is GTSNPN and CDR2 is SVGIG in the germline V gene (reference sequence). CDR3 DNA: TGTGCCTGGAGTGAAGTGGTTCCGTACGAGCAGTACTTC. Amino acid sequence: CAWSEVVPYEQYF.

The gene calls are TRBV15 and TRBJ2-7; TRBD2 agrees at 11 bases. The junction had 5 bases not matched to a gene; V was cut back by 5 bases and J by 2 bases. CDR1 is LNHNV, CDR2 YYDKDF, per germline (reference sequence). The CDR3 covers 15 residues. The CDR3 region has the DNA TGTGCCACCAGCGAAAATAGCGGGAGGGCCTACGAGCAGTACTTC. It yields the protein CATSENSGRAYEQYF.

The chain has TRBV19 and TRBJ2-5, with D maybe TRBD2 (5 bases). The V end lost 8 bases, the J end lost 5 bases, and 15 bases lay between the germline ends. CDR1 is LNHDA and CDR2 is SQIVND in the germline V gene (reference sequence). CDR3 length: 13 residues. The CDR3 bases are TGTGCCAGTTCCGCTGAGGGCCTCGAGACCCAGTACTTC. As protein: CASSAEGLETQYF.